This is a list of T cell receptor beta chains from one sample in a study of T cells in Graves' hyperthyroidism and ophthalmopathy. One entry per CDR3 protein results from TCRdb running MiXCR on the multiplex PCR reads. This repertoire shows around 600,000 distinct CDR3 sequences, around 13% found once; its top ten account for 12%. The sequencing input was blood. Every receptor here comes from a woman aged 50 to 60 with Graves' ophthalmopathy. The CDR3 runs from the conserved cysteine through the conserved F or W. D genes are given only for firm matches. Rows may omit the clone size; those that give it use once, few, many or a size class.

clone_size	cdr3_length	v_call	d_call	j_call	cdr3_nt	cdr3_aa
NA	14	TRBV6-5	NA	TRBJ2-5	TGTGCCAGCAGTTACACGGGGGGCTGGGAGACCCAGTACTTC	CASSYTGGWETQYF
NA	13	TRBV12-3/TRBV12-4	NA	TRBJ1-5	TGTGCCAGCACCCAGGACAGAAAGGTAGCCCAGCATTTT	CASTQDRKVAQHF
many	15	TRBV28	NA	TRBJ2-7	TGTGCCAGCAGTTTCTTAACCCTAGGGGCCTACGAGCAGTACTTC	CASSFLTLGAYEQYF
NA	15	TRBV5-1	NA	TRBJ2-7	TGCGCCAGCAGCTTGGAACTGGAGAGCTCCTACGAGCAGTACTTC	CASSLELESSYEQYF
many	15	TRBV27	TRBD2	TRBJ2-1	TGTGCCAGCAGTTTAGTACTAGCGGGAGCGGGTGAGCAGTTCTTC	CASSLVLAGAGEQFF
NA	13	TRBV4-2	NA	TRBJ2-1	TGTGCCAGCAGCCAGGCAGGGGCAAGTCGTCAGTTCTTC	CASSQAGASRQFF
many	14	TRBV29-1	TRBD1	TRBJ1-1	TGCAGCGTTGAAGGACGGACAGGGCGGACTGAAGCTTTCTTT	CSVEGRTGRTEAFF
few	14	TRBV30	NA	TRBJ2-7	TGTGCCTGGAGTGTTGGCGGGAACTCCGACGAGCAGTACTTC	CAWSVGGNSDEQYF
many	17	TRBV6-1	TRBD2	TRBJ2-1	TGTGCCAGCCGGTTCTTACCCCCGACTAGCGACAACAATGAGCAGTTCTTC	CASRFLPPTSDNNEQFF
NA	14	TRBV29-1	TRBD1	TRBJ2-1	TGCAGCGGGCGGGACAGGGGTACCTACAATGAGCAGTTCTTC	CSGRDRGTYNEQFF
NA	16	TRBV4-1	TRBD1	TRBJ1-1	TGCGCCAGCAGCCAAGATTTGGGGACAGGGCTTTCTGAAGCTTTCTTT	CASSQDLGTGLSEAFF
few	17	TRBV28	TRBD2	TRBJ2-5	TGTGCCAGCTCACCACCGGGACTAGCGGAGAGTCTTAAGACCCAGTACTTC	CASSPPGLAESLKTQYF
many	13	TRBV30	TRBD2	TRBJ2-3	TGTGCCTGGAGCGGGAGGACCACAGATACGCAGTATTTT	CAWSGRTTDTQYF
many	14	TRBV5-5	TRBD1	TRBJ2-3	TGTGCCAGCAGCCCTGGGACAGGCCCAGATACGCAGTATTTT	CASSPGTGPDTQYF
NA	15	TRBV28	TRBD1	TRBJ2-1	TGTGCCAGCAGACCCCTAGGACAGGGATACAATGAGCAGTTCTTC	CASRPLGQGYNEQFF
many	11	TRBV12-3/TRBV12-4	NA	TRBJ1-1	TGTGCCAGCAGTTTTCCGACTGAAGCTTTCTTT	CASSFPTEAFF
many	15	TRBV28	TRBD1	TRBJ2-5	TGTGCCAGCAGTTGGGGAGGGACAGGGAGTGAGACCCAGTACTTC	CASSWGGTGSETQYF
NA	17	TRBV18	NA	TRBJ2-1	TGTACCAGCTCACCTCCGGAGGGGCCCCCAACTTCAAATGAGCAGTTCTTC	CTSSPPEGPPTSNEQFF
few	16	TRBV28	TRBD2	TRBJ2-1	TGTGCCAGCAGCGGGGGCCGATCTAGCGGGGGTAATGAGCAGTTCTTC	CASSGGRSSGGNEQFF
many	13	TRBV20-1	NA	TRBJ2-7	TGCAGTGCTAGAGATCGGACTGTGTACGAGCAGTACTTC	CSARDRTVYEQYF
many	13	TRBV20-1	TRBD2	TRBJ2-5	TGCAGTGCTAGCATGGGCGGGAGGGAGACCCAGTACTTC	CSASMGGRETQYF
many	15	TRBV6-2/TRBV6-3	TRBD1	TRBJ2-7	TGTGCCAGCAGTTACGGGGACAGCAACTCCTACGAGCAGTACTTC	CASSYGDSNSYEQYF
many	15	TRBV7-2	NA	TRBJ1-6	TGTGCCAGCAGCTTAATGGGGTTCGGCAATTCACCCCTCCACTTT	CASSLMGFGNSPLHF
many	17	TRBV28	TRBD1	TRBJ2-7	TGTGCCAGCAGACCCCGGCCCCCGGGACAGGGGAGTTACGAGCAGTACTTC	CASRPRPPGQGSYEQYF
few	16	TRBV5-1	NA	TRBJ2-6	TGCGCCAGCAGCTTGCCAACAGGACCTGGGGCCAACGTCCTGACTTTC	CASSLPTGPGANVLTF
many	17	TRBV28	NA	TRBJ2-3	TGTGCCAGCAGTTTAAGGTTGCGCGGATCCACCACAGATACGCAGTATTTT	CASSLRLRGSTTDTQYF
many	15	TRBV28	TRBD1	TRBJ2-1	TGTGCCAGCAGTTCAGGACAGGGGACGGGAAATGAGCAGTTCTTC	CASSSGQGTGNEQFF
many	16	TRBV5-1	TRBD2	TRBJ2-1	TGCGCCAGCAGCTTCACGACTAGCGGGAGGAAGGATGAGCAGTTCTTC	CASSFTTSGRKDEQFF
NA	18	TRBV14	NA	TRBJ1-1	TGTGCCAGCAGCCAAGATTTCGCAGGTTTAAGGCGTAACACTGAAGCTTTCTTT	CASSQDFAGLRRNTEAFF
NA	16	TRBV14	TRBD1	TRBJ2-1	TGTGCCAGCAGCCAGTGGACAGGTGGAGACTACAATGAGCAGTTCTTC	CASSQWTGGDYNEQFF
many	14	TRBV6-2/TRBV6-3	NA	TRBJ2-7	TGTGCCAGCAGTTACAGGGGTGTAGGCTACGAGCAGTACTTC	CASSYRGVGYEQYF
many	14	TRBV30	NA	TRBJ2-7	TGTGCCTGGAGCGCGCGGGGATGGACCTACGAGCAGTACTTC	CAWSARGWTYEQYF
NA	16	TRBV4-2	NA	TRBJ2-7	TGTGCCAGCAGCCCACACCGTAGACTACGGGCATACGAGCAGTACTTC	CASSPHRRLRAYEQYF
many	16	TRBV6-2/TRBV6-3	TRBD1	TRBJ2-1	TGTGCCAGCAGTCTACCAGGACAGGGGGCCGACAATGAGCAGTTCTTC	CASSLPGQGADNEQFF
NA	11	TRBV28	NA	TRBJ2-7	TGTGCCAGCCTAGATCGGTACGAGCAGTACTTC	CASLDRYEQYF
few	21	TRBV19	TRBD2	TRBJ2-1	TGTGCCAGTAGTATAGGCCTACTAGCGGGAGTCGGGAAGAGGTCCTACAATGAGCAGTTCTTC	CASSIGLLAGVGKRSYNEQFF
many	14	TRBV20-1	NA	TRBJ2-7	TGCAGTGCTAGGGTCCCAGGGGTACCCTACGAGCAGTACTTC	CSARVPGVPYEQYF
NA	17	TRBV15	TRBD2	TRBJ2-1	TGTGCCACCAGCAGAGACCCGGGACTAGCGGGCATCGATGAGCAGTTCTTC	CATSRDPGLAGIDEQFF
many	15	TRBV20-1	TRBD1	TRBJ2-7	TGCAGTGCTAGCGGCGCGGGACAGGGTTTACGAGAGCAGTACTTC	CSASGAGQGLREQYF
many	16	TRBV5-5	TRBD2	TRBJ2-7	TGTGCCAGCAGCGTAGCCCGTCAGCGGGAGATCCACGAGCAGTACTTC	CASSVARQREIHEQYF
NA	13	TRBV20-1	TRBD1	TRBJ1-6	TGCAGTGCCCCGGACAGGAGTAACTCACCCCTCCACTTT	CSAPDRSNSPLHF
few	17	TRBV27	TRBD1	TRBJ1-6	TGTGCCAGCAGTCTCACTCTCACCGGGACAGACAATTCACCCCTCCACTTT	CASSLTLTGTDNSPLHF
NA	17	TRBV28	TRBD2	TRBJ2-2	TGTGCCAGCAGTCAAACTAGCGGGAGGGTGAACACCGGGGAGCTGTTTTTT	CASSQTSGRVNTGELFF
many	14	TRBV10-3	TRBD1	TRBJ2-5	TGTGCCATCAGTGATTGGACAGGGGAAGAGACCCAGTACTTC	CAISDWTGEETQYF
few	11	TRBV29-1	NA	TRBJ1-2	TGCAGCGTTGGGGCAGACCGTGGCTACACCTTC	CSVGADRGYTF
many	13	TRBV6-2/TRBV6-3	NA	TRBJ2-1	TGTGCCAGCAGTTTCTTGGACTACAATGAGCAGTTCTTC	CASSFLDYNEQFF
NA	16	TRBV7-9	NA	TRBJ1-3	TGTGCCAGCAGCTTACGGGGTTCCTACTCTGGAAACACCATATATTTT	CASSLRGSYSGNTIYF
many	18	TRBV12-3/TRBV12-4	TRBD2	TRBJ2-6	TGTGCCAGCAGTCCTACTAGCGGGAGGGCCCCTGGGGCCAACGTCCTGACTTTC	CASSPTSGRAPGANVLTF